This T cell receptor (beta chain) is from a study of shared clonotypes between healthy human individuals. Study results and caveats: Non-shared clonotypes had lower generation probabilities than those shared by all four donors. The donor pool, a small one, limited the genetic and exposure-history diversity represented. Specimens sampled were limited to blood, with tissue repertoires likely differing.

V was cut by 6 bases and J by 0 bases, with 6 bases left in between. This CDR3 spans 14 amino acids. CDR1 and CDR2 from the germline V gene are MNHEY and SVGAGI. About this clone: Its antigen is not identified.

Method: immunoSEQ multiplex PCR; TCRdb's copy keeps in-frame clones and lacks some. The sample lists about 1.1 million clones; approximately 80% were seen once. J is TRBJ2-6 and V is TRBV6-5; D is unresolved. The sample consisted of memory CD4+ T cells from PBMCs. Specified subset: CD45RA-negative fraction. The clonotype comes from a man aged 18 to 29 in good health. Some clones in this sample may be carry-over from other donors' samples. This CDR3 is CASSWSSGANVLTF. The CDR3 region has the DNA TGTGCCAGCAGCTGGAGCTCTGGGGCCAACGTCCTGACTTTC.